The TCR beta chain under discussion was sequenced for a study of vaccination effects on CD4 cells after COVID-19. Study in general: Vaccination of participants consisted of two doses of either the BNT162b2 or mRNA-1273 vaccine.

About this clone itself: Its antigen is unknown.

The table came from immunoSEQ multiplex PCR; TCRdb's copy has only in-frame clones and leaves some out. Seen here are roughly 35,000 clones, 60% to 80% observed once, and the top ten hold under 15%. The study's findings and limits: The study found marked clonal contraction of infection- and vaccine-induced clones late after vaccination.

The V segment lost 2 bases and the J segment 1 base; nucleotides outside the gene matches: 6. The CDR3 length is 18 residues. From germline, CDR1 is SGHAT and CDR2 FQNNGV. In the ViraFEST assay, antigen-specific CD4+ clonotypes were identified by expansion after peptide-pool stimulation. Subsequent to less than twelve days of culture, CD4+ T cells were isolated. Prior SARS-CoV-2 infection was absent in the vaccine recipients, as shown by negative nucleocapsid antibodies. In the cultures, half the medium was exchanged for IL-2 medium on days 3 and 7. The V call is TRBV11-2, the J call TRBJ2-1; 12 bases are shared with TRBD2. The sequencing used CD4+ T cells from PBMCs cultured with HCoV-OC43 spike peptides, collected before COVID-19 vaccination. The subset is: HCoV-OC43 spike overlapping peptide pool stimulation. The TCR comes from a human donor who received a COVID-19 vaccine. CDR3 in amino acids: CASSLLKTSGGSYNEQFF. DNA of the CDR3: TGTGCCAGCAGCTTATTAAAGACTAGCGGGGGATCCTACAATGAGCAGTTCTTC.